A single sample gave rise to the 23 T cell receptor beta chains below, sequenced in a study of neoadjuvant anti-PD-1 for oral cavity cancer. Assay: immunoSEQ multiplex PCR; the TCRdb copy retains only in-frame clones and omits some. The profile shows roughly 67,000 clones, about four fifths of them singletons. The starting material was PBMCs, obtained before nivolumab (anti-PD-1) treatment. The source is a person aged 35-80 years with oral cavity squamous cell carcinoma.

The rearrangement uses TRBV11-2 and TRBJ2-7, with 7 bases that match TRBD2. The CDR3 has 16 amino acids. V was clipped by 0 bases and J by 6 bases; unmatched bases: 11. Germline V lookup: CDR1 SGHAT, CDR2 FQNNGV. The CDR3 coding sequence is TGTGCCAGCAGCTTAGATTTGTTACTGGGGGGGGTCGAGCAGTACTTC. Encoded protein: CASSLDLLLGGVEQYF.

The chain employs TRBV29-1 and TRBJ2-2; maybe TRBD2 (6 bases). Germline CDR1 and CDR2: SQVTM and ANQGSEA. The CDR3 covers 14 residues. Trimming removed 7 bases from V and 4 bases from J, with 16 bases in between. DNA of the CDR3: TGCAGCGCCGCGGGACGAGCGAGCACCGGGGAGCTGTTTTTT. It translates to CSAAGRASTGELFF.

This clone was picked up a small number of times. The chain is built from TRBV30 and TRBJ2-7, with D perhaps TRBD1 (6 bases). CDR3 size: 19 residues. The V and J ends lost 4 bases and 0 bases respectively, with 28 bases between them. The V gene's germline CDR1 is GTSNPN and CDR2 SVGIG (reference sequence). The CDR3 sequence: CAWTAIFRTEHLSSYEQYF. For the CDR3, the DNA is TGTGCCTGGACAGCCATATTTAGGACAGAGCATCTAAGCTCCTACGAGCAGTACTTC.

The V and J genes are TRBV7-6 and TRBJ2-5; tentatively, D is TRBD2 (6 bases). This CDR3 spans 13 amino acids. With 5 bases removed from V and 7 bases from J, the gap between germline ends came to 14 bases. Germline V lookup: CDR1 SGHVS, CDR2 FNYEAQ. The CDR3: CASSPRTEGTQYF. As DNA, the CDR3 is TGTGCCAGCAGCCCTAGGACGGAGGGGACCCAGTACTTC.

This chain links TRBV28 with TRBJ2-7; 11 nucleotides line up with TRBD2. The CDR3 is 14 amino acids. Per germline, CDR1 MDHEN and CDR2 SYDVKM. Trimming took 6 bases from V and 4 from J; bases not matched to a gene: 5. The DNA of the CDR3 is TGTGCCAGCAGGAAACTAGCGGGAGTTTACGAGCAGTACTTC. Its translation: CASRKLAGVYEQYF. The variable domain in full, completed from reference TRBV28 and TRBJ2-7, reads DVKVTQSSRYLVKRTGEKVFLECVQDMDHENMFWYRQDPGLGLRLIYFSYDVKMKEKGDIPEGYSVSREKKERFSLILESASTNQTSMYLCASRKLAGVYEQYFGPGTRLTVT.

This clone has just a few counts. The chain is built from TRBV14 and TRBJ1-2; D is unresolved. The CDR3 runs 13 residues. V lost 1 base and J 5 bases, leaving 8 bases between the germline ends. The germline V gene encodes CDR1 SGHDN and CDR2 FVKESK. The DNA for the CDR3 is TGTGCCAGCAGCCAAGTGGAGGGTTATGGCTACACCTTC. Translating it yields CASSQVEGYGYTF.

The V and J genes are TRBV2 and TRBJ1-2; a weak D match, TRBD1 (6 bases). V was clipped by 7 bases and J by 0 bases, with 15 bases between them. Germline V CDR1 and CDR2: SNHLY, FYNNEI. CDR3 length: 15 residues. The CDR3 DNA sequence: TGTGCCAGCACTCCGGACAGCGGCTCTAACTATGGCTACACCTTC. Encoded protein: CASTPDSGSNYGYTF. The full variable domain, in which reference TRBV2 and TRBJ1-2 provide the parts outside the CDR3, is EPEVTQTPSHQVTQMGQEVILRCVPISNHLYFYWYRQILGQKVEFLVSFYNNEISEKSEIFDDQFSVERPDGSNFTLKIRSTKLEDSAMYFCASTPDSGSNYGYTFGSGTRLTVV.

The V call is TRBV6-5, the J call TRBJ1-5, with TRBD1 as a possible D gene (5 bases). Germline V gene data show CDR1 as MNHEY and CDR2 as SVGAGI. Trimming cost V 0 bases and J 7 bases, with 13 bases left between them. CDR3 size: 15 residues. CDR3 sequence (DNA): TGTGCCAGCAGTTACTCTGGCAGGGCCCCACAGCCCCAGCATTTT. It codes for CASSYSGRAPQPQHF.

The chain is built from TRBV6-1 and TRBJ2-1; either TRBD1 or TRBD2 may supply D (5 bases each). CDR3 length: 15 residues. From germline, CDR1 is MNHNS and CDR2 SASEGT. V was shortened by 8 bases and J by 0 bases, with 14 bases between the two germline ends. CDR3 in DNA: TGTGCCAGCTCGGGGCGAACAAGCTCCTACAATGAGCAGTTCTTC. It yields the protein CASSGRTSSYNEQFF.

This chain joins TRBV7-9 and TRBJ2-7; the D gene could be TRBD1 or TRBD2 (6 bases each). The germline V gene has CDR1 SEHNR and CDR2 FQNEAQ (reference sequence). CDR3 length equals 14 residues. The germline V and J ends were trimmed by 7 bases and 4 bases, with 17 bases remaining between them. This CDR3 reads CASNLLGGDYEQYF. DNA for the CDR3: TGTGCCAGCAACCTTCTCGGGGGCGATTACGAGCAGTACTTC.

The gene calls are TRBV7-7 and TRBJ2-1; D gene uncertain. With 4 bases removed from V and 9 bases from J, the gap between germline ends came to 10 bases. There are 12 residues in the CDR3. Germline assignment: CDR1 SSHAT and CDR2 FNYEAQ (reference sequence). The CDR3 DNA is TGTGCCAGCAGCTGGACCGGCGGTGAGCAGTTCTTC. Protein: CASSWTGGEQFF. The full variable domain, with the rest looked up from reference TRBV7-7 and TRBJ2-1, is GAGVSQSPRYKVTKRGQDVTLRCDPISSHATLYWYQQALGQGPEFLTYFNYEAQPDKSGLPSDRFSAERPEGSISTLTIQRTEQRDSAMYRCASSWTGGEQFFGPGTRLTVL.

The chain carries TRBV7-9 and TRBJ2-3; 9 bases map to TRBD2. Germline CDR1 is SEHNR and CDR2 is FQNEAQ (reference sequence). The CDR3 sequence is 14 residues long. The V gene end was trimmed by 3 bases and the J gene end by 4 bases; junction bases not matched to a gene: 2. The CDR3 loop reads CASSFSGSADTQYF. CDR3 coding DNA: TGTGCCAGCAGCTTTAGCGGGAGTGCAGATACGCAGTATTTT. The full variable domain, with the rest looked up from reference TRBV7-9 and TRBJ2-3, is DTGVSQNPRHKITKRGQNVTFRCDPISEHNRLYWYRQTLGQGPEFLTYFQNEAQLEKSRLLSDRFSAERPKGSFSTLEIQRTEQGDSAMYLCASSFSGSADTQYFGPGTRLTVL.

A few counts support this clone. V is TRBV2 and J is TRBJ1-5, with D tentatively TRBD1 (5 bases). Germline lookup yields CDR1 SNHLY and CDR2 FYNNEI. CDR3 length: 13 residues. V lost 8 bases and J 2 bases, leaving 10 bases between the germline ends. The CDR3 region has the DNA TGTGCCAGCGGGGGTGATGGCAATCAGCCCCAGCATTTT. Translating gives CASGGDGNQPQHF.

This chain connects TRBV7-2 to TRBJ1-1; TRBD1 agrees at 10 bases. The trim removed 0 bases at V and 13 bases at J, leaving 8 bases unmatched. Per germline, CDR1 SGHTA and CDR2 FQGNSA. There are 14 residues in the CDR3. The CDR3 loop is CASSLATGTGAGFF. The CDR3 nucleotides read TGTGCCAGCAGCTTAGCAACCGGGACAGGGGCCGGTTTCTTT.

The J gene is TRBJ1-3, the V gene TRBV5-1; perhaps TRBD1 as D (5 bases). Germline V gene lookup returns CDR1 SGHRS and CDR2 YFSETQ. The CDR3 has 15 residues. Trimming took off 0 bases at V and 2 bases at J, with 9 bases between the two ends. CDR3 loop: CASSLGQRTGNTIYF. In nucleotides, the CDR3 is TGCGCCAGCAGCTTGGGACAGAGGACTGGAAACACCATATATTTT.

This rearrangement joins TRBV7-9 to TRBJ2-7, with D hard to call. The CDR3 has 15 residues. V was clipped by 1 base and J by 2 bases, with 12 bases between them. The germline CDR1 and CDR2 sequences are SEHNR and FQNEAQ (reference sequence). The CDR3 nucleotides are TGTGCCAGCAGCTTAGTAGGATCTAGGACCTACGAGCAGTACTTC. It codes for CASSLVGSRTYEQYF.

This sequence joins TRBV6-5 and TRBJ2-7; tentative D call: TRBD2 (6 bases). The CDR3 loop spans 15 amino acids. Deletions cut 0 bases from V and 2 bases from J, with 11 bases between. CDR1 and CDR2 from the germline V gene are MNHEY and SVGAGI. CDR3 in amino acids: CASSYSMTGAYEQYF. The CDR3 DNA reads TGTGCCAGCAGTTACTCCATGACGGGAGCCTACGAGCAGTACTTC.

The CDR3 spells CASSLWGNYPEQYF. CDR3 sequence (DNA): TGTGCCAGCAGCTTATGGGGCAATTATCCCGAGCAGTACTTC. J is TRBJ2-7 and V is TRBV7-3; D may be TRBD1 (5 bases). V gave up 2 bases and J gave up 6 bases, with 14 bases separating them. The germline CDR1 and CDR2 sequences are SGHTA and FQGTGA. This CDR3 comprises 14 residues.

The genes are TRBV5-4 and TRBJ2-1; 12 bases align to TRBD1. This CDR3 contains 15 residues. V dropped 4 bases and J dropped 7; count of bases not matched to a gene: 6. Germline CDR1 reads SGHNT; CDR2 reads YYREEE (reference sequence). DNA for the CDR3: TGTGCCAGCAGCATCCGGGACAGGGGGCGAAATGAGCAGTTCTTC. It encodes CASSIRDRGRNEQFF.

The J gene is TRBJ2-6, the V gene TRBV9, with unresolved D. The CDR3 is 15 amino acids. Trimming cost V 4 bases and J 2 bases, with 10 bases left between them. In germline, CDR1 is SGDLS, CDR2 YYNGEE. The DNA for the CDR3 is TGTGCCAGCAGCCCCCACTTTCCTGGGGCCAACGTCCTGACTTTC. As protein: CASSPHFPGANVLTF.

The chain combines TRBV19 with TRBJ2-1; TRBD2 matches 11 bases. Germline V gene data show CDR1 as LNHDA and CDR2 as SQIVND (reference sequence). CDR3 length: 14 amino acids. J was trimmed by 12 bases and V by 1 base; bases with no gene match: 5. CDR3 nucleotides: TGTGCCAGTAGTATAGGACTAGCGGGATTTGGGCAGTTCTTC. Translating it yields CASSIGLAGFGQFF.

CDR3 bases: TGTGCCTGGAGGGTCGGGGATGGGGCCACAGATACGCAGTATTTT. Translating it yields CAWRVGDGATDTQYF. The chain couples TRBV30 to TRBJ2-3; D tentatively reads TRBD1 or TRBD2 (5 bases each). The germline gives CDR1 GTSNPN, CDR2 SVGIG (reference sequence). CDR3 length: 15 amino acids. The V end was cut by 3 bases, the J end by 2 bases, with 15 bases between.

Comments on this clone: Likely a read error: the CDR3 ends without its conserved phenylalanine or tryptophan. The DNA is left out, because the CDR3 cannot be placed on it with certainty; the CDR3 is given as TCRdb lists it. V gene TRBV23-1 combines with J gene TRBJ1-2. TRBV23-1 is marked as an open reading frame, function uncertain. The CDR3 adds up to 10 amino acids, both ends counted. The CDR3 loop reads CASSQSKRAD.